Presented here are 22 T cell receptor beta chains from one specimen sequenced in a study of T cell responses to AZD1222 COVID-19 vaccine. Sequencing was performed with immunoSEQ multiplex PCR; in TCRdb, only in-frame clones are kept and a portion is missing. This sample has around 170,000 clones, with approximately 90% found just once. This specimen consisted of peripheral blood, obtained on day 0 of AZD1222 vaccination. These receptors were obtained from an adult in good health.

V gene TRBV7-6 combines with J gene TRBJ2-3, with TRBD2 matching 14 bases. V lost 8 bases and J lost 2; bases outside the gene matches: 12. Germline values: CDR1 SGHVS, CDR2 FNYEAQ. CDR3 size: 18 residues. The chain's CDR3 is CASRRLAGGPRVTDTQYF. The CDR3 nucleotides are TGTGCCAGCCGTCGACTAGCGGGAGGGCCGAGGGTCACAGATACGCAGTATTTT.

V usage is TRBV25-1 and J usage is TRBJ2-7; possibly TRBD1 or TRBD2 for D (5 bases each). Germline CDR1 MGHDK, CDR2 SYGVNS. V lost 0 bases, J lost 2 bases, and 17 bases lay in between. There are 17 residues in the CDR3. The CDR3 reads CASSEYGRGSRTYEQYF. The CDR3 DNA sequence: TGTGCCAGCAGTGAATATGGTCGGGGCAGTAGGACCTACGAGCAGTACTTC.

In this sample, this clone turned up a few times. The chain combines TRBV4-2 with TRBJ1-1; no clear D. This CDR3 comprises 14 residues. The V and J ends lost 3 bases and 1 base respectively, with 9 bases between them. Germline assignment: CDR1 LGHNA and CDR2 YNFKEQ. The CDR3 DNA is TGTGCCAGCAGCCACCCGGGGAGGAACACTGAAGCTTTCTTT. It yields the protein CASSHPGRNTEAFF.

With regard to this clone: Mismatch with germline at one junction end may stem from a read error. The chain is built from TRBV6-2 or TRBV6-3 and TRBJ1-1; D unresolved. Germline CDR1 is MNHEY and CDR2 is SVGEGT. The CDR3 is 14 amino acids. For the CDR3, the DNA is TGTGCCGGCAGTTATAGGGTGATGGACACTGAAGCTTTCTTT. It encodes CAGSYRVMDTEAFF.

The chain recombines TRBV6-1 with TRBJ1-2; D is perhaps TRBD1 (5 bases). The CDR3 totals 13 residues. Germline loops: CDR1 MNHNS, CDR2 SASEGT. Deletions cut 3 bases from V and 3 bases from J, with 8 bases between. The CDR3 sequence is CASSEGPDYGYTF. The CDR3 DNA sequence: TGTGCCAGCAGTGAGGGACCGGACTATGGCTACACCTTC.

V usage is TRBV15 and J usage is TRBJ1-1; 9 bases align to TRBD1. Germline V gives CDR1 LNHNV, CDR2 YYDKDF (reference sequence). With V trimmed by 7 bases and J by 5 bases, 20 bases remained unmatched. The CDR3 runs to 18 residues. The chain's CDR3 is CATTTTLPPGQGGTEAFF. As DNA, the CDR3 is TGTGCCACCACCACCACCCTACCGCCGGGACAGGGAGGGACTGAAGCTTTCTTT. The complete variable domain, with remaining parts taken from reference TRBV15 and TRBJ1-1, reads DAMVIQNPRYQVTQFGKPVTLSCSQTLNHNVMYWYQQKSSQAPKLLFHYYDKDFNNEADTPDNFQSRRPNTSFCFLDIRSPGLGDTAMYLCATTTTLPPGQGGTEAFFGQGTRLTVV.

The CDR3 DNA reads as TGTGCCACCACATTGGACGGTAGCAATCAGCCCCAGCATTTT. Translating it yields CATTLDGSNQPQHF. The V gene is TRBV2, the J gene TRBJ1-5, with no clear D. The CDR3 length is 14 residues. Per the germline V gene, CDR1 is SNHLY and CDR2 is FYNNEI. The V end lost 10 bases, the J end lost 0 bases, and 13 bases lay between the germline ends.

V usage is TRBV7-8 and J usage is TRBJ1-4; unclear D gene. The CDR3 length is 18 residues. V was cut by 3 bases and J by 2 bases, with 19 bases left in between. CDR1 is SGHVS, CDR2 FQNEAQ, per germline. CDR3 nucleotide sequence: TGTGCCAGCAGCTTTGGGCCCTCCGGGCCTGGCACTAATGAAAAACTGTTTTTT. This encodes CASSFGPSGPGTNEKLFF. The full variable domain, completed using reference TRBV7-8 and TRBJ1-4, is GAGVSQSPRYKVAKRGQDVALRCDPISGHVSLFWYQQALGQGPEFLTYFQNEAQLDKSGLPSDRFFAERPEGSVSTLKIQRTQQEDSAVYLCASSFGPSGPGTNEKLFFGSGTQLSVL.

The chain employs TRBV10-3 and TRBJ2-7, with no clear D. Trimming pared 8 bases from V and 2 bases from J, leaving 10 bases between. The CDR3 sequence is 12 residues long. Germline assignment: CDR1 ENHRY and CDR2 SYGVKD. The CDR3 DNA sequence: TGTGCCATCGGCGGCGGAACCTACGAGCAGTACTTC. Translated: CAIGGGTYEQYF.

The gene calls are TRBV2 and TRBJ2-3; no reliable D call. The CDR3 consists of 11 residues. Germline assignment: CDR1 SNHLY and CDR2 FYNNEI. V lost 1 base and J 6 bases, leaving 2 bases between the germline ends. CDR3 sequence reads: CASSEGDTQYF. The CDR3, as DNA: TGTGCCAGCAGTGAAGGTGATACGCAGTATTTT.

J is TRBJ1-2 and V is TRBV7-9; D not resolved. Germline CDR1 and CDR2: SEHNR and FQNEAQ (reference sequence). This CDR3 has 14 amino acids. Trimming stripped 3 bases from V and 4 bases from J, with 12 bases between. CDR3 sequence reads: CASSLTDPFYGYTF. The CDR3 DNA is TGTGCCAGCAGCTTGACGGATCCGTTCTATGGCTACACCTTC.

This clone is a singleton in its sample. The V gene is TRBV29-1, the J gene TRBJ1-2; D not resolved. The CDR3 consists of 11 residues. With 4 bases removed from V and 6 bases from J, the gap between germline ends came to 9 bases. Per the germline V gene, CDR1 is SQVTM and CDR2 is ANQGSEA. In DNA form, the CDR3 reads TGCAGCGTTGGAATAGGGAATGGCTACACCTTC. Encoded protein: CSVGIGNGYTF. Based on the CDR3 plus reference TRBV29-1 and TRBJ1-2, the full variable domain is SAVISQKPSRDICQRGTSLTIQCQVDSQVTMMFWYRQQPGQSLTLIATANQGSEATYESGFVIDKFPISRPNLTFSTLTVSNMSPEDSSIYLCSVGIGNGYTFGSGTRLTVV.

The chain combines TRBV5-1 with TRBJ1-5; TRBD1 is a possible D gene (6 bases). Trimming shortened V by 0 bases and J by 4 bases, and 11 bases separated the two germline ends. The CDR3 contains 15 residues. Germline assignment: CDR1 SGHRS and CDR2 YFSETQ. The CDR3: CASSLGGAGNQPQHF. The CDR3 nucleotides are TGCGCCAGCAGCTTGGGGGGGGCCGGGAATCAGCCCCAGCATTTT.

The chain carries TRBV7-6 and TRBJ2-7, with D maybe TRBD2 (5 bases). The CDR3 consists of 13 residues. Germline V gives CDR1 SGHVS, CDR2 FNYEAQ. Trimming removed 1 base from V and 7 bases from J, with 11 bases in between. The chain's CDR3 is CASSLGGEREQYF. CDR3 DNA: TGTGCCAGCAGCTTAGGGGGAGAAAGAGAGCAGTACTTC.

V gene TRBV3-1 (or the pseudogene TRBV3-2) combines with J gene TRBJ1-1; the D is unclear. The germline CDR1 and CDR2 sequences are LGHDT and YNNKEL (reference sequence). This CDR3 spans 13 amino acids. Between the trimmed V and J ends, which lost 6 bases and 7 bases, there was a span of 15 bases. CDR3 sequence (DNA): TGTGCCAGCAGGCAAAAGTCTGTGGGTGAAGCTTTCTTT. Translation: CASRQKSVGEAFF.

V gene TRBV29-1 combines with J gene TRBJ1-6; 9 bases line up with TRBD1. The length of the CDR3 is 15 residues. V gave up 5 bases and J gave up 6 bases; unmatched junction bases: 8. Per germline, CDR1 SQVTM and CDR2 ANQGSEA. The CDR3 spells CSVLCQGQGNSPLHF. The CDR3 coding sequence is TGCAGCGTTTTGTGTCAGGGACAGGGTAATTCACCCCTCCACTTT.

The V call is TRBV5-1, the J call TRBJ2-7; tentatively, D is TRBD1 (6 bases). CDR1 is SGHRS and CDR2 is YFSETQ in the germline V gene. Trimming left V 2 bases short and J 1 base short, with 13 bases between. The CDR3 has 15 amino acids. The CDR3 spells CASSFRQDKSYEQYF. The CDR3 DNA reads TGCGCCAGCAGCTTCCGACAGGATAAATCCTACGAGCAGTACTTC. The full variable domain, rest sourced from reference TRBV5-1 and TRBJ2-7, is KAGVTQTPRYLIKTRGQQVTLSCSPISGHRSVSWYQQTPGQGLQFLFEYFSETQRNKGNFPGRFSGRQFSNSRSEMNVSTLELGDSALYLCASSFRQDKSYEQYFGPGTRLTVT.

This clone is a singleton in its sample. This chain joins TRBV27 and TRBJ2-2; D not resolved. This CDR3 spans 14 amino acids. CDR1 is MNHEY, CDR2 SMNVEV, per germline (reference sequence). Trimming removed 5 bases from V and 4 bases from J, with 11 bases in between. The CDR3 DNA reads TGTGCCAGCAGTCCAACACAACCCACCGGGGAGCTGTTTTTT. Residues: CASSPTQPTGELFF.

The V gene is TRBV6-2 or TRBV6-3, the J gene TRBJ2-5; D remains unclear. CDR1 is MNHEY, CDR2 SVGEGT, per germline. The V and J ends lost 0 bases and 5 bases respectively, with 13 bases between them. The CDR3 runs to 15 residues. The CDR3 nucleotides are TGTGCCAGCAGTTACTCGATTGGATTTGGGGAGACCCAGTACTTC. It specifies CASSYSIGFGETQYF.

The CDR3 coding sequence is TGTGCCAGTAGTACCAGGACAGGGTACGAGCAGTACTTC. Translated: CASSTRTGYEQYF. This chain joins TRBV19 and TRBJ2-7; TRBD1 agrees at 8 bases. V shed 4 bases and J 4 bases; nucleotides not matched to a gene: 3. Germline V gene sequence: CDR1 LNHDA, CDR2 SQIVND (reference sequence). This CDR3 has 13 amino acids.

CDR3 nucleotide sequence: TGTGCCAGCACTCTGGGGACAGGGGTTCATGGCTACACCTTC. It encodes CASTLGTGVHGYTF. The chain recombines TRBV28 with TRBJ1-2; TRBD1 aligns across 10 bases. V lost 7 bases to trimming and J lost 6 bases; unmatched junction nucleotides: 8. CDR3 length: 14 residues. Germline lookup yields CDR1 MDHEN and CDR2 SYDVKM.

In its sample, this clone was seen once. The chain combines TRBV12-3 or TRBV12-4 with TRBJ1-5; D is possibly TRBD1 (5 bases). The CDR3 is made up of 13 amino acids. V lost 6 bases to trimming and J lost 7 bases, with 13 bases between them. The CDR3 sequence is CASSQGQLQPQHF. In nucleotides, the CDR3 is TGTGCCAGCAGCCAAGGACAACTCCAGCCCCAGCATTTT.